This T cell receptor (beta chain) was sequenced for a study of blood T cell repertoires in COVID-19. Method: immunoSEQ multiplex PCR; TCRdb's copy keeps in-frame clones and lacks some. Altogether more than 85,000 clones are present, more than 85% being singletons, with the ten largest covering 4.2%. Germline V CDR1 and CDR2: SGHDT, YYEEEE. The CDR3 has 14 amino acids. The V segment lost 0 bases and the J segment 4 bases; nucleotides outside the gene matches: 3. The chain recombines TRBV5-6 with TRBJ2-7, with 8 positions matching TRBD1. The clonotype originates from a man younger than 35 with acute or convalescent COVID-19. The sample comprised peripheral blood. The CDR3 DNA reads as TGTGCCAGCAGCTTGGCGCAGGGGGCTTACGAGCAGTACTTC. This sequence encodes CASSLAQGAYEQYF.